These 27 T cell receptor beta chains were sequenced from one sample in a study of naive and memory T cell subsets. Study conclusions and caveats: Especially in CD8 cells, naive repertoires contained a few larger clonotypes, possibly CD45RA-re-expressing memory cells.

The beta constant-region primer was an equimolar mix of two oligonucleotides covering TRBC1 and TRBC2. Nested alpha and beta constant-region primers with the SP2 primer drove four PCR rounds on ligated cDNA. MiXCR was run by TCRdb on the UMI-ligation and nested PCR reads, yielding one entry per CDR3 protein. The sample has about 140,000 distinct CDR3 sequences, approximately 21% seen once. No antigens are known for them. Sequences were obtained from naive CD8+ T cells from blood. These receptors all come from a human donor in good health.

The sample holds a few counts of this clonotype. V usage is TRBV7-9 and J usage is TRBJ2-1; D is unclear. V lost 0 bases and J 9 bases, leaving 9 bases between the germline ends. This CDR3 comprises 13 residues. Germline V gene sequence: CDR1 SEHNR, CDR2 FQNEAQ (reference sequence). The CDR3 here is CASSLAFSVEQFF. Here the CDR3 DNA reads TGTGCCAGCAGCTTAGCGTTTTCGGTTGAGCAGTTCTTC.

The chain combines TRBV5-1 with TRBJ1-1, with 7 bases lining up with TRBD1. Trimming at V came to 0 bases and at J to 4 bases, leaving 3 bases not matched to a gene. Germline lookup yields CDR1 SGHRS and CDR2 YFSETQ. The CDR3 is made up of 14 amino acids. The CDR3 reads CASSLGQGPTEAFF. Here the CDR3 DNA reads TGCGCCAGCAGCTTGGGACAGGGACCCACTGAAGCTTTCTTT.

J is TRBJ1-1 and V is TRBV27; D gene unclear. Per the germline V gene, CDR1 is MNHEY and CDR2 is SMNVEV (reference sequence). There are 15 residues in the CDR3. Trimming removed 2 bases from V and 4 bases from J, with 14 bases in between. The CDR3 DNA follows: TGTGCCAGCAGTTTACTCGCCGACCGGATCACTGAAGCTTTCTTT. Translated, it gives CASSLLADRITEAFF.

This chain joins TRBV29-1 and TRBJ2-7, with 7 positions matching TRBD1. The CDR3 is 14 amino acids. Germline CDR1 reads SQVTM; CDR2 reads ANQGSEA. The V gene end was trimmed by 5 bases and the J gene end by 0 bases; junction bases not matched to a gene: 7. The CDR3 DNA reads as TGCAGCGTTTCCGGACAGGTTAACTCCTACGAGCAGTACTTC. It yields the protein CSVSGQVNSYEQYF.

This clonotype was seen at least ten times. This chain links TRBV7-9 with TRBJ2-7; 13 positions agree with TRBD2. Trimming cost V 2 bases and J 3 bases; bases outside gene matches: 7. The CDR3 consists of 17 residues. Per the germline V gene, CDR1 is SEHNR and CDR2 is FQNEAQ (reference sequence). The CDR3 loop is CASSLPFGLAGDYEQYF. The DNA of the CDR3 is TGTGCCAGCAGCTTACCGTTCGGACTAGCGGGGGACTACGAGCAGTACTTC.

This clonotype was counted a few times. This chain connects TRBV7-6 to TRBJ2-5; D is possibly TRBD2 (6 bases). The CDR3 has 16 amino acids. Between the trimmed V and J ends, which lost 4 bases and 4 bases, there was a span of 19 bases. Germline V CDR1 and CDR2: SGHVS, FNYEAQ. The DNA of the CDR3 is TGTGCCAGCAGCTACGCGGGACCACTTGGGGGAGAGACCCAGTACTTC. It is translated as CASSYAGPLGGETQYF.

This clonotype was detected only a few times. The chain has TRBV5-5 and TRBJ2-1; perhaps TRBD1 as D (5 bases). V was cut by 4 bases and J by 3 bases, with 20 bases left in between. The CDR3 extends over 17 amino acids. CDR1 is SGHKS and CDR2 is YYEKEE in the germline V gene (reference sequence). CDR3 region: CASSPDTRLSFYNEQFF. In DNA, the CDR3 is TGTGCCAGCAGCCCGGACACCCGTCTATCCTTCTACAATGAGCAGTTCTTC.

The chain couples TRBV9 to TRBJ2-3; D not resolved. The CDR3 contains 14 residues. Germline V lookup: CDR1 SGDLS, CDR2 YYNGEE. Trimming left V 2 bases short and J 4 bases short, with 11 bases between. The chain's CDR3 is CASSVNRAADTQYF. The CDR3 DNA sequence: TGTGCCAGCAGCGTCAACCGGGCCGCAGATACGCAGTATTTT.

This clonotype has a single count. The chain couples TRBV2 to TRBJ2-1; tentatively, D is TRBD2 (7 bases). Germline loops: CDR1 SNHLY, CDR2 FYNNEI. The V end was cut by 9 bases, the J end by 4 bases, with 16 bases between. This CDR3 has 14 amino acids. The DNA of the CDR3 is TGTGCCAGGGGAGTGGGGGGGCCATACAATGAGCAGTTCTTC. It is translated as CARGVGGPYNEQFF.

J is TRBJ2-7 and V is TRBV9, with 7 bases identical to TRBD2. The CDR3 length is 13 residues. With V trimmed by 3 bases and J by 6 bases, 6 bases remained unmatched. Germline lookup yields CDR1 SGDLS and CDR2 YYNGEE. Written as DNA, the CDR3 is TGTGCCAGCAGCGCGGGAGGTGGAGGCGAGCAGTACTTC. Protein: CASSAGGGGEQYF. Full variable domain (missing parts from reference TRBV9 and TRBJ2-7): DSGVTQTPKHLITATGQRVTLRCSPRSGDLSVYWYQQSLDQGLQFLIQYYNGEERAKGNILERFSAQQFPDLHSELNLSSLELGDSALYFCASSAGGGGEQYFGPGTRLTVT.

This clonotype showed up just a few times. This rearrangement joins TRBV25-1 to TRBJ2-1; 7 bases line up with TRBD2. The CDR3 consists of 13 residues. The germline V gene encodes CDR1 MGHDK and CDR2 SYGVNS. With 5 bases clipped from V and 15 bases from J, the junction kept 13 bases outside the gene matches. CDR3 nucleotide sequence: TGTGCCAGCAGTACGACGGAGGGAGGCGGGGGGTTCTTC. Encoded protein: CASSTTEGGGGFF.

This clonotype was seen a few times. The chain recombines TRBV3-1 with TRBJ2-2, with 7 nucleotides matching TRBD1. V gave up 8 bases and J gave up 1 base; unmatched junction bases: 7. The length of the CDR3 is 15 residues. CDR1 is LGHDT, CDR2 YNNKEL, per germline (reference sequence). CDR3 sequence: CASGYGTENTGELFF. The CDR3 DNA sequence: TGTGCCAGCGGGTACGGGACAGAGAACACCGGGGAGCTGTTTTTT.

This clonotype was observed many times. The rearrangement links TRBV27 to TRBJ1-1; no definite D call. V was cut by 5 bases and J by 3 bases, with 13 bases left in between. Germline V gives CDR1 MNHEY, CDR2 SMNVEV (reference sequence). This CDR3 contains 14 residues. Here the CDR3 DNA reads TGTGCCAGCAGTCCCCTGGCCCAGGACACTGAAGCTTTCTTT. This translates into CASSPLAQDTEAFF.

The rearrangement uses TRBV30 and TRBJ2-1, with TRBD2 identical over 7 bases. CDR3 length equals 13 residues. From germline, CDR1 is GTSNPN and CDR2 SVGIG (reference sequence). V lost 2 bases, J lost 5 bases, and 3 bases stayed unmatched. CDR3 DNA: TGTGCCTGGAGTCCGACTAGCCACAATGAGCAGTTCTTC. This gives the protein CAWSPTSHNEQFF.

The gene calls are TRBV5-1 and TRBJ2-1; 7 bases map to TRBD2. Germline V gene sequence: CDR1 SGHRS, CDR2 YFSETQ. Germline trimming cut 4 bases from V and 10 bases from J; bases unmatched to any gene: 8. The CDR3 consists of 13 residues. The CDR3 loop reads CASSPSEGGEQFF. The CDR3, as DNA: TGCGCCAGCAGCCCCAGCGAGGGAGGGGAGCAGTTCTTC.

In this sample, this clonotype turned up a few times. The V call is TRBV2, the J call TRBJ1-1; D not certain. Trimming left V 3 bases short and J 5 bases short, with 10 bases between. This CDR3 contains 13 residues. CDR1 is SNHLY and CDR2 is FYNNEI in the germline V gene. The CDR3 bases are TGTGCCAGCAGTGATGTGGGGAGAACTGAAGCTTTCTTT. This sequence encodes CASSDVGRTEAFF.

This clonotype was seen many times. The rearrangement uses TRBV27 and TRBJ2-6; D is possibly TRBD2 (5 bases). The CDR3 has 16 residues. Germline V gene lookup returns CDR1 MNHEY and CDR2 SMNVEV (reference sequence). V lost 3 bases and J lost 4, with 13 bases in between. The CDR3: CASSLNGENGANVLTF. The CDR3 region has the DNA TGTGCCAGCAGTTTGAACGGGGAAAACGGGGCCAACGTCCTGACTTTC.

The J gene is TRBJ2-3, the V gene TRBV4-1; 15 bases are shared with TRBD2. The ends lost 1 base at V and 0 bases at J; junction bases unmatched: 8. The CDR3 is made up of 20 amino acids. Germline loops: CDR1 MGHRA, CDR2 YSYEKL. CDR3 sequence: CASSQGGTSGRTSSTDTQYF. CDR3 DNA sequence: TGCGCCAGCAGCCAAGGAGGGACTAGCGGGAGGACGTCAAGCACAGATACGCAGTATTTT.

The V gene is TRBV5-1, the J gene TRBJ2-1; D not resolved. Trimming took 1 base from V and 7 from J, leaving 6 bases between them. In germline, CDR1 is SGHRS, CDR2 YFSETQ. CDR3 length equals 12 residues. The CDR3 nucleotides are TGCGCCAGCAGCTTGATAGTGAATGAGCAGTTCTTC. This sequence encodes CASSLIVNEQFF.

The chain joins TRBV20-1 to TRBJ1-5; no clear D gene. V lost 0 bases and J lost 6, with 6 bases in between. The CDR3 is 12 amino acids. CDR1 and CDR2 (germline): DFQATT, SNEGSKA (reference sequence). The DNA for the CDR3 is TGCAGTGCTAGAGATGGAGGTCAGCCCCAGCATTTT. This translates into CSARDGGQPQHF.

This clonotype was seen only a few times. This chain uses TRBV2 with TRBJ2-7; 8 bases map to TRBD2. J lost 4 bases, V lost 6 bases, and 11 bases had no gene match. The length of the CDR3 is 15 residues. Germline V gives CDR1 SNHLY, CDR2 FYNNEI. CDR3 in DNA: TGTGCCAGCAGACTACCGGGACTAGGAGTTTACGAGCAGTACTTC. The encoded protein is CASRLPGLGVYEQYF.

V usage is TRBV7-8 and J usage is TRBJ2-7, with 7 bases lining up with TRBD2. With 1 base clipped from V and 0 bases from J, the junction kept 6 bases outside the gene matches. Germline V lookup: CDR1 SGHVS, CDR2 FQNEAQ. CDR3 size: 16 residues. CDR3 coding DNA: TGTGCCAGCAGCTTAGTACGCGGGACTAACTCCTACGAGCAGTACTTC. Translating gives CASSLVRGTNSYEQYF.

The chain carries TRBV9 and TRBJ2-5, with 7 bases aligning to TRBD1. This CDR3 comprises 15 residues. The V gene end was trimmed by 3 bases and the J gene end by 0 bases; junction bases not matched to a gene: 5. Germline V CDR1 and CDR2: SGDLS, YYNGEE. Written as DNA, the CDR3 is TGTGCCAGCAGCGAGGGGGCGTGGAACCAAGAGACCCAGTACTTC. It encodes CASSEGAWNQETQYF.

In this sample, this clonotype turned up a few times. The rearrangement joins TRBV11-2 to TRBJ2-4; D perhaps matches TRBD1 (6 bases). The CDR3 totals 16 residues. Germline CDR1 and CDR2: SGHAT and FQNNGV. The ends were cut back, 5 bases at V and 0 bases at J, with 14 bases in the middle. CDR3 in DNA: TGTGCCAGCAGCGTGACAGGTTCCGGAGCCAAAAACATTCAGTACTTC. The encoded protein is CASSVTGSGAKNIQYF.

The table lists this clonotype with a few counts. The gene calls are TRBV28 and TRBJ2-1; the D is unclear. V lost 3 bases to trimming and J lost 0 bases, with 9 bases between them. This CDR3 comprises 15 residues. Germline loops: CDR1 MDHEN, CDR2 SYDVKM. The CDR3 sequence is CASSLTMSSYNEQFF. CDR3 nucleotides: TGTGCCAGCAGTTTGACGATGAGCTCCTACAATGAGCAGTTCTTC.

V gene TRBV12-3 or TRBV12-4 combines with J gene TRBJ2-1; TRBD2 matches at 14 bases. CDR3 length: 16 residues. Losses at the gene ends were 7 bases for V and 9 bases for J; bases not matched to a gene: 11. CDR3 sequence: CASNKPGLAGVGEQFF. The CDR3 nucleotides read TGTGCCAGCAATAAACCGGGACTAGCGGGAGTTGGTGAGCAGTTCTTC.

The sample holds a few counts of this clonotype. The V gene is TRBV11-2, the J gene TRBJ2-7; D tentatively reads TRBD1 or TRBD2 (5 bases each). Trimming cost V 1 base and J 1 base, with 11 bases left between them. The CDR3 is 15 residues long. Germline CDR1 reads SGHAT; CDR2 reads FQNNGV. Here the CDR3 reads CASSLALGPSYEQYF. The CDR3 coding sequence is TGTGCCAGCAGCTTAGCTCTGGGACCTTCCTACGAGCAGTACTTC.